Shown below are 21 T cell receptor beta chains from a single sample sequenced in a study of a mutant IDH1 vaccine in newly diagnosed glioma. The time point is: week 35, safety follow-up. Vaccine doses each comprised 300 ug of mutant IDH1 20-mer peptide, with topical imiquimod. Sequencing was performed with immunoSEQ multiplex PCR; in TCRdb, only in-frame clones are kept and a portion is missing. The repertoire has tens of thousands of clones, roughly 83% of them found once; the top ten carry over 9.5%. No antigens are known for them. The sample consisted of PBMCs, taken from a glioma patient whose treatment included an IDH1 peptide vaccine. The receptor source for this set is a man between 18 and 35 years old with glioma.

The chain joins TRBV5-1 to TRBJ2-3, with 13 bases lining up with TRBD2. The germline V gene encodes CDR1 SGHRS and CDR2 YFSETQ. The CDR3 is 16 amino acids. Trimming removed 0 bases from V and 5 bases from J; junction bases left unmatched: 3. Here the CDR3 DNA reads TGCGCCAGCAGCTTGGGGACTAGCGGGGGACAAGATACGCAGTATTTT. Its translation: CASSLGTSGGQDTQYF. Full variable domain (rest looked up from reference TRBV5-1 and TRBJ2-3): KAGVTQTPRYLIKTRGQQVTLSCSPISGHRSVSWYQQTPGQGLQFLFEYFSETQRNKGNFPGRFSGRQFSNSRSEMNVSTLELGDSALYLCASSLGTSGGQDTQYFGPGTRLTVL.

The V and J genes are TRBV11-2 and TRBJ1-1, with 8 bases matching TRBD1. In germline, CDR1 is SGHAT, CDR2 FQNNGV. The CDR3 totals 16 residues. V lost 0 bases and J lost 2; bases outside the gene matches: 5. In nucleotides, the CDR3 is TGTGCCAGCAGCTTAGAGAGGACAGGGCATAACACTGAAGCTTTCTTT. Its translation is CASSLERTGHNTEAFF.

Here the CDR3 DNA reads TGTGCCAGCAGCGAGGCCTATAATTCACCCCTCCACTTT. This encodes CASSEAYNSPLHF. This sequence joins TRBV27 and TRBJ1-6; D is unresolved. Germline V gene sequence: CDR1 MNHEY, CDR2 SMNVEV (reference sequence). Trimming cost V 6 bases and J 2 bases, with 5 bases left between them. This CDR3 is 13 amino acids long.

The chain recombines TRBV12-5 with TRBJ2-3; TRBD1 aligns across 9 bases. This CDR3 is 16 amino acids long. Germline-derived CDR1 and CDR2 are LGHNT and FRNRAP. With V trimmed by 4 bases and J by 5 bases, 10 bases remained unmatched. The CDR3 is CASGSTGQGLGDTQYF. Written as DNA, the CDR3 is TGTGCTAGTGGTTCGACGGGACAGGGTTTAGGAGATACGCAGTATTTT.

The rearrangement uses TRBV19 and TRBJ2-1, with 14 bases that match TRBD2. The CDR3 runs 14 residues. The ends lost 8 bases at V and 4 bases at J; junction bases unmatched: 1. Germline CDR1 and CDR2: LNHDA and SQIVND (reference sequence). Written as DNA, the CDR3 is TGTGCCAGTCGACTAGCGGGAGGGTACAATGAGCAGTTCTTC. The encoded protein is CASRLAGGYNEQFF.

This clone was seen a handful of times. The chain is built from TRBV6-5 and TRBJ1-5, with D unclear. V lost 6 bases to trimming and J lost 2 bases, with 11 bases between them. Germline-derived CDR1 and CDR2 are MNHEY and SVGAGI. The CDR3 runs 14 residues. In DNA, the CDR3 is TGTGCCAGCAGCGGTAGGCAGGGCAATCAGCCCCAGCATTTT. Protein sequence: CASSGRQGNQPQHF.

This clone was seen a handful of times. V gene TRBV7-2 combines with J gene TRBJ1-1, with no clear D. Looked up from germline, CDR1 is SGHTA and CDR2 is FQGNSA. The V gene lost 1 base and the J gene lost 2 bases, with 8 bases spanning the gap. There are 14 residues in the CDR3. CDR3 nucleotide sequence: TGTGCCAGCAGCTTAGTGCCTGTTAACACTGAAGCTTTCTTT. It encodes CASSLVPVNTEAFF.

V gene TRBV4-3 combines with J gene TRBJ2-7; 9 bases line up with TRBD2. V lost 0 bases to trimming and J lost 2 bases; unmatched junction nucleotides: 14. This CDR3 has 19 residues. Looked up from germline, CDR1 is LGHNA and CDR2 is YSLEER. The CDR3 spells CASSQDQFIGGGVAYEQYF. The DNA of the CDR3 is TGCGCCAGCAGCCAAGATCAATTTATCGGCGGGGGGGTCGCCTACGAGCAGTACTTC.

This chain uses TRBV5-4 with TRBJ1-4; D is uncertain. Trimming shortened V by 1 base and J by 0 bases, and 7 bases separated the two germline ends. The germline CDR1 and CDR2 sequences are SGHNT and YYREEE (reference sequence). This CDR3 spans 15 amino acids. Here the CDR3 DNA reads TGTGCCAGCAGCTTGAGTATTACAACTAATGAAAAACTGTTTTTT. Translation gives CASSLSITTNEKLFF.

The chain employs TRBV5-1 and TRBJ1-1; a weak D match, TRBD1 (6 bases). V was cut by 2 bases and J by 9 bases, with 14 bases left in between. The germline V gene has CDR1 SGHRS and CDR2 YFSETQ. This CDR3 region has 13 residues. As DNA, the CDR3 is TGCGCCAGCAGCTTTGAACAGGGCCTTCAAGCTTTCTTT. Residues: CASSFEQGLQAFF.

V is TRBV11-2 and J is TRBJ2-7; D not certain. The germline CDR1 and CDR2 sequences are SGHAT and FQNNGV. The CDR3 sequence is 12 residues long. Deletions cut 4 bases from V and 5 bases from J, with 9 bases between. The CDR3 region is CASSSVRDEQYF. For the CDR3, the DNA is TGTGCCAGCAGCTCCGTTCGAGACGAGCAGTACTTC.

This clone has just a few counts. The rearrangement joins TRBV7-9 to TRBJ1-1, with unresolved D. V lost 6 bases to trimming and J lost 4 bases, with 12 bases between them. The CDR3 is 13 amino acids. Germline assignment: CDR1 SEHNR and CDR2 FQNEAQ (reference sequence). The CDR3 coding sequence is TGTGCCAGCAGGAGTAGTGCGAGCACTGAAGCTTTCTTT. Its protein product is CASRSSASTEAFF.

The chain has TRBV18 and TRBJ2-5; no reliable D call. CDR1 is KGHSH and CDR2 is LQKENI in the germline V gene. V was shortened by 5 bases and J by 2 bases, with 3 bases between the two germline ends. The CDR3 consists of 11 residues. The CDR3 loop is CASSGQETQYF. Here the CDR3 DNA reads TGTGCCAGCTCAGGGCAAGAGACCCAGTACTTC.

This sequence joins TRBV14 and TRBJ1-2, with D perhaps matching TRBD1 (5 bases). CDR1 and CDR2 from the germline V gene are SGHDN and FVKESK. This CDR3 spans 14 amino acids. V was cut by 1 base and J by 3 bases, with 9 bases left in between. This CDR3 is CASSQVGGDYGYTF. The CDR3 bases are TGTGCCAGCAGCCAAGTCGGAGGGGACTATGGCTACACCTTC.

The V gene is TRBV29-1, the J gene TRBJ2-5, with unresolved D. This CDR3 has 12 residues. Germline CDR1 SQVTM, CDR2 ANQGSEA. V shed 4 bases and J shed 7 bases, with 13 bases lying between them. The CDR3 DNA follows: TGCAGCGTTGTTCCCACCCTGGTGACCCAGTACTTC. As protein: CSVVPTLVTQYF.

The chain joins TRBV5-1 to TRBJ2-1; 8 bases fit TRBD1. J lost 4 bases, V lost 4 bases, and 7 bases had no gene match. The CDR3 covers 15 residues. Germline V lookup: CDR1 SGHRS, CDR2 YFSETQ. The CDR3 nucleotides read TGCGCCAGCAGCCCGCAGGGGGCTTCGTACAATGAGCAGTTCTTC. This translates into CASSPQGASYNEQFF.

The J gene is TRBJ2-7, the V gene TRBV28, with a tentative D call TRBD1 (5 bases). CDR3 size: 16 residues. V was shortened by 7 bases and J by 5 bases, with 24 bases between the two germline ends. The germline gives CDR1 MDHEN, CDR2 SYDVKM. CDR3 loop: CASIHAGLPRVNEQYF. For the CDR3, the DNA is TGTGCCAGCATTCATGCAGGGTTGCCCCGGGTGAACGAGCAGTACTTC.

The J gene is TRBJ1-1, the V gene TRBV5-6; D is uncertain. Trimming pared 7 bases from V and 1 base from J, leaving 14 bases between. CDR1 SGHDT and CDR2 YYEEEE come from the germline V gene. The CDR3 loop spans 14 amino acids. The CDR3 is CASYPSAENTEAFF. CDR3 sequence (DNA): TGTGCCAGCTACCCCTCGGCGGAGAACACTGAAGCTTTCTTT.

This rearrangement joins TRBV10-3 to TRBJ1-1; D might be TRBD1 (5 bases). The CDR3 sequence is 13 residues long. Germline lookup yields CDR1 ENHRY and CDR2 SYGVKD. Trimming stripped 9 bases from V and 1 base from J, with 12 bases between. CDR3 nucleotides: TGTGCCATGAGACAGACGGGGAACACTGAAGCTTTCTTT. Translation gives CAMRQTGNTEAFF.

This clone was found a few times. V usage is TRBV28 and J usage is TRBJ1-1; 7 nucleotides match TRBD1. Losses at the gene ends were 3 bases for V and 5 bases for J; bases not matched to a gene: 6. Germline V gives CDR1 MDHEN, CDR2 SYDVKM. The CDR3 is 14 amino acids. CDR3 loop: CASSFRGGRTEAFF. The DNA of the CDR3 is TGTGCCAGCAGTTTCAGGGGGGGGCGTACTGAAGCTTTCTTT.

The chain recombines TRBV19 with TRBJ1-5; D perhaps matches TRBD1 (5 bases). The ends were cut back, 1 base at V and 6 bases at J, with 10 bases in the middle. CDR1 and CDR2 (germline): LNHDA, SQIVND (reference sequence). There are 14 residues in the CDR3. This chain's CDR3 is CASSIVQGTQPQHF. CDR3 in DNA: TGTGCCAGTAGTATAGTTCAGGGCACTCAGCCCCAGCATTTT. The full variable domain, in which reference TRBV19 and TRBJ1-5 provide the parts outside the CDR3, is DGGITQSPKYLFRKEGQNVTLSCEQNLNHDAMYWYRQDPGQGLRLIYYSQIVNDFQKGDIAEGYSVSREKKESFPLTVTSAQKNPTAFYLCASSIVQGTQPQHFGDGTRLSIL.